This TCR beta chain was captured by sequencing in a study of T cell responses to AZD1222 COVID-19 vaccine. Germline V gene sequence: CDR1 MNHEY, CDR2 SVGAGI. V was clipped by 6 bases and J by 5 bases; unmatched bases: 6. The length of the CDR3 is 13 residues. The data were produced by immunoSEQ multiplex PCR, yet TCRdb's version contains in-frame clones alone and is incomplete. Of roughly 200,000 clones listed, 94% are singletons. The clonotype comes from an adult who received the MenACWY meningococcal vaccine as a control. The sequencing used peripheral blood, collected 28 days after the second dose of the MenACWY control vaccine. The genes are TRBV6-5 and TRBJ2-7; 8 bases line up with TRBD1. The CDR3 nucleotides read TGTGCCAGCAGCTCTCTGACAGGGGACGAGCAGTACTTC. Translated: CASSSLTGDEQYF.